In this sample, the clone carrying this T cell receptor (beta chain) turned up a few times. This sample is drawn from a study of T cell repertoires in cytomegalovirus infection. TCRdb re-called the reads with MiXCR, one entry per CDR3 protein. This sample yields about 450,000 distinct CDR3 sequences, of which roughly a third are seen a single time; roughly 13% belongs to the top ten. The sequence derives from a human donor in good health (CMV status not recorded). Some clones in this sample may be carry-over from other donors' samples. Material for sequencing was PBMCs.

CDR3 in DNA: TGTGCCAGCAGTATTCCCACCGGGACCATCTCCTACAATGAGCAGTTCTTC. Protein product: CASSIPTGTISYNEQFF. The chain couples TRBV28 to TRBJ2-1; D possibly uses TRBD1 or TRBD2 (5 bases each). V shed 5 bases and J shed 0 bases, with 17 bases lying between them. Germline loops: CDR1 MDHEN, CDR2 SYDVKM. This CDR3 is 17 amino acids long.